These 7 T cell receptor beta chains share one sample of origin, sequenced in a study of blood T cell repertoires in COVID-19. Sequenced by immunoSEQ multiplex PCR; TCRdb stores in-frame clones only, minus some. This table holds about 170,000 clones, around four fifths found once. Sequencing was carried out using PBMCs or T cells enriched from blood (not recorded which). The receptors were gathered from a woman aged 50 to 60 who had recovered from COVID-19.

Written as DNA, the CDR3 is TGTGCCAGCAGCCAAGGGCAGGGCCTCCACTTT. Translated, it gives CASSQGQGLHF. The chain carries TRBV4-2 and TRBJ1-6; D possibly corresponds to TRBD1 (5 bases). The germline V and J ends were trimmed by 1 base and 15 bases, with 7 bases remaining between them. This CDR3 contains 11 residues. From germline, CDR1 is LGHNA and CDR2 YNFKEQ.

The chain employs TRBV19 and TRBJ1-2; D is unresolved. This CDR3 has 14 amino acids. In germline, CDR1 is LNHDA, CDR2 SQIVND (reference sequence). Trimming stripped 3 bases from V and 2 bases from J, with 10 bases between. DNA for the CDR3: TGTGCCAGTAGTATTCGCGGGGAAAACTATGGCTACACCTTC. Protein product: CASSIRGENYGYTF.

The V call is TRBV30, the J call TRBJ1-1; D possibly corresponds to TRBD1 (6 bases). From germline, CDR1 is GTSNPN and CDR2 SVGIG (reference sequence). Trimming shortened V by 4 bases and J by 1 base, and 16 bases separated the two germline ends. CDR3 length: 15 residues. The CDR3 protein is CAWIPGHNSNTEAFF. CDR3 DNA: TGTGCCTGGATACCGGGACACAATTCGAACACTGAAGCTTTCTTT.

The gene calls are TRBV6-2 or TRBV6-3 and TRBJ1-1, with no clear D. The V end lost 0 bases, the J end lost 7 bases, and 18 bases lay between the germline ends. CDR3 length: 16 residues. CDR1 MNHEY and CDR2 SVGEGT come from the germline V gene. CDR3 amino acids: CASSYSSGSIVDEAFF. CDR3 in DNA: TGTGCCAGCAGTTACTCCTCCGGGAGCATCGTGGATGAAGCTTTCTTT.

The chain links TRBV29-1 to TRBJ1-3; no firm D call. Germline lookup yields CDR1 SQVTM and CDR2 ANQGSEA. The CDR3 consists of 13 residues. V was cut by 5 bases and J by 4 bases, with 12 bases left in between. The CDR3 sequence: CSVRGSGGNTIYF. As DNA, the CDR3 is TGCAGCGTTCGAGGCAGTGGGGGAAACACCATATATTTT.

CDR3 amino acids: CASSDVLEGDTQYF. The CDR3 nucleotides read TGTGCCAGCAGTGATGTCCTAGAGGGAGATACGCAGTATTTT. This sequence joins TRBV2 and TRBJ2-3, with D possibly matching TRBD2 (5 bases). Germline CDR1 reads SNHLY; CDR2 reads FYNNEI. The CDR3 loop spans 14 amino acids. V lost 3 bases and J lost 5, with 12 bases in between.

This chain uses TRBV9 with TRBJ1-1; 7 bases match TRBD1. CDR1 is SGDLS, CDR2 YYNGEE, per germline. Trimming removed 1 base from V and 4 bases from J; junction bases left unmatched: 10. This CDR3 is built from 16 residues. The CDR3 spells CASSVPREGASTEAFF. The CDR3 DNA sequence: TGTGCCAGCAGCGTACCCCGCGAGGGGGCGAGCACTGAAGCTTTCTTT.